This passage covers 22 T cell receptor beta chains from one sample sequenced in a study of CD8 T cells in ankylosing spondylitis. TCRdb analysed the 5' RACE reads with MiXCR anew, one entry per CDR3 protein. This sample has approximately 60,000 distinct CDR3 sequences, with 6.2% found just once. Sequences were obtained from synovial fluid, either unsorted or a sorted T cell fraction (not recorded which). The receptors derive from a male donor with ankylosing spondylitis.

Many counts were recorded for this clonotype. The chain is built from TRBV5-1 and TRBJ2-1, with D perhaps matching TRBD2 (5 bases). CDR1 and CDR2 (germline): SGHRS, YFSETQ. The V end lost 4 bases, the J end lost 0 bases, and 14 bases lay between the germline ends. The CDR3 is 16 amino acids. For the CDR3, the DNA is TGCGCCAGCAGCCGGGGTGGGGAGAGCTCCTACAATGAGCAGTTCTTC. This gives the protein CASSRGGESSYNEQFF.

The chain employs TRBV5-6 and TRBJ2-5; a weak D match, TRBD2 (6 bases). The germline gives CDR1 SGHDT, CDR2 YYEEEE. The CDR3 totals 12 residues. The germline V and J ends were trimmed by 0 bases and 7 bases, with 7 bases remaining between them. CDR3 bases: TGTGCCAGCAGCTTGGCCGGGGGGACCCAGTACTTC. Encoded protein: CASSLAGGTQYF.

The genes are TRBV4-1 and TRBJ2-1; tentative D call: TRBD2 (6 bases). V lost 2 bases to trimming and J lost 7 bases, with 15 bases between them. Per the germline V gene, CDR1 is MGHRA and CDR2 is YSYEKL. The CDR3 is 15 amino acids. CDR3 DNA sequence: TGCGCCAGCAGCCAAAAGGAGGGAGTCGTTAATGAGCAGTTCTTC. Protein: CASSQKEGVVNEQFF.

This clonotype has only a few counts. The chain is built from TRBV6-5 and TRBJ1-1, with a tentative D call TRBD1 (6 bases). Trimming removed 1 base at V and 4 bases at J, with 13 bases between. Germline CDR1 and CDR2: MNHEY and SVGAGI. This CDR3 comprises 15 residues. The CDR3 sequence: CASSYLQGGSTEAFF. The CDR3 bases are TGTGCCAGCAGTTACTTACAGGGTGGTAGCACTGAAGCTTTCTTT.

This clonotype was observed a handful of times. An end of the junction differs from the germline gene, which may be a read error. The CDR3 nucleotides read TGTGCCAGCAGGAAACCGGGACTCAAGTTTGGGTTGTATAGCTTC. Its protein product is CASRKPGLKFGLYSF. This chain joins TRBV11-2 and TRBJ2-1, with a tentative D call TRBD2 (6 bases). This CDR3 has 15 amino acids. CDR1 SGHAT and CDR2 FQNNGV come from the germline V gene.

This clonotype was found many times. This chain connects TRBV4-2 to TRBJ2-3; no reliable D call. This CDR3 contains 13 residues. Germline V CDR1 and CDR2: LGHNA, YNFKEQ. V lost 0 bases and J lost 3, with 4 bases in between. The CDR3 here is CASSQDPTDTQYF. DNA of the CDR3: TGTGCCAGCAGCCAAGATCCGACAGATACGCAGTATTTT.

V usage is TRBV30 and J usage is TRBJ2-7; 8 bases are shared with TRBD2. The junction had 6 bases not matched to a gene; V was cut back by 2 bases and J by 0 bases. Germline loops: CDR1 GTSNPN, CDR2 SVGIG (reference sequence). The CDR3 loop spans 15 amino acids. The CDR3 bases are TGTGCCTGGAGTCCCAGCGGGAGATTCTCCTACGAGCAGTACTTC. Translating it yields CAWSPSGRFSYEQYF.

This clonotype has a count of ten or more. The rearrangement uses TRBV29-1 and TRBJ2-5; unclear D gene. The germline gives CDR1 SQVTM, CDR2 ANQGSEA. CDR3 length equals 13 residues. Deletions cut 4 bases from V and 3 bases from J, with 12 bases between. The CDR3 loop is CSVGQFEKETQYF. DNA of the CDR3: TGCAGCGTTGGGCAGTTCGAAAAAGAGACCCAGTACTTC.

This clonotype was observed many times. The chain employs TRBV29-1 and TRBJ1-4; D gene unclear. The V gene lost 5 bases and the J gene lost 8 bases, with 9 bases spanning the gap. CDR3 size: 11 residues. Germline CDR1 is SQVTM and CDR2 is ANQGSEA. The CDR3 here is CSVTSGEKLFF. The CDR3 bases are TGCAGCGTTACCTCTGGAGAAAAACTGTTTTTT.

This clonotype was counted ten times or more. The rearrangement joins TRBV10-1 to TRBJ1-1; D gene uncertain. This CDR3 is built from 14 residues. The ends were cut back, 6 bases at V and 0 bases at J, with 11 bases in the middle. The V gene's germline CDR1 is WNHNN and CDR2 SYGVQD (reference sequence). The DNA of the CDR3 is TGCGCCAGCAGCCCCAATCCGGTGAACACTGAAGCTTTCTTT. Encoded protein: CASSPNPVNTEAFF.

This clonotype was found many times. In nucleotides, the CDR3 is TGCGCCAGCAGCTTGGGTAACACCGGGGAGCTGTTTTTT. Amino acid sequence: CASSLGNTGELFF. The V gene is TRBV5-1, the J gene TRBJ2-2; unclear D gene. The CDR3 has 13 residues. Trimming took off 0 bases at V and 2 bases at J, with 2 bases between the two ends. Germline CDR1 is SGHRS and CDR2 is YFSETQ.

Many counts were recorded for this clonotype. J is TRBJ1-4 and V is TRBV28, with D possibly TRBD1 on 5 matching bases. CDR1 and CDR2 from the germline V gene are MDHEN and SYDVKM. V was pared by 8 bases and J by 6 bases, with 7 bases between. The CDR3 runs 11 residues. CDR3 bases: TGTGCCAGCCTACAGGATGAAAAACTGTTTTTT. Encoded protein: CASLQDEKLFF.

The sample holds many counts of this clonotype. The chain's CDR3 is CATSRDRTEIYEQYF. CDR3 coding DNA: TGTGCCACCAGCAGAGATAGGACAGAGATTTACGAGCAGTACTTC. The chain is built from TRBV15 and TRBJ2-7; tentative D call: TRBD1 (6 bases). Germline V CDR1 and CDR2: LNHNV, YYDKDF (reference sequence). The CDR3 is 15 residues long. The V gene lost 0 bases and the J gene lost 4 bases, with 13 bases spanning the gap.

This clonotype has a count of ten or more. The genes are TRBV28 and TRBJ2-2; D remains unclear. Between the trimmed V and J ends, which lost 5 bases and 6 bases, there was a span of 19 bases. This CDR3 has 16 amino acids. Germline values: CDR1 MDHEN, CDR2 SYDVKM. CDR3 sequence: CASSLPPSAWAGELFF. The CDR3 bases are TGTGCCAGCAGTCTACCCCCGAGCGCATGGGCCGGGGAGCTGTTTTTT.

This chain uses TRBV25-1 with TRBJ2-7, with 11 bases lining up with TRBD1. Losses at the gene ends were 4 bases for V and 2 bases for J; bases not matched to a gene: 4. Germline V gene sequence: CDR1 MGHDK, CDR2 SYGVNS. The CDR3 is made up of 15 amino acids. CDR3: CASSVWGQGAYEQYF. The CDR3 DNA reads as TGTGCCAGCAGTGTCTGGGGACAGGGGGCCTACGAGCAGTACTTC.

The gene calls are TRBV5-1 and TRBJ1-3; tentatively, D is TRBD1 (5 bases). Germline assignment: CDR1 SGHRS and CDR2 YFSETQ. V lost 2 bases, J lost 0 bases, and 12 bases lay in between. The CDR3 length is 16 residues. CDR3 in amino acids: CASSFNYQGSGNTIYF. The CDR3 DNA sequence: TGCGCCAGCAGCTTCAATTACCAGGGCTCTGGAAACACCATATATTTT.

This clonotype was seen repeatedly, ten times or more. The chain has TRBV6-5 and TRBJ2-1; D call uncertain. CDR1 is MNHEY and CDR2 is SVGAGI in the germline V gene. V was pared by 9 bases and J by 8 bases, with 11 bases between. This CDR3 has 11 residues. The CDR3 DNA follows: TGTGCCAGTCAACTTCTTGATGAGCAGTTCTTC. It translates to CASQLLDEQFF.

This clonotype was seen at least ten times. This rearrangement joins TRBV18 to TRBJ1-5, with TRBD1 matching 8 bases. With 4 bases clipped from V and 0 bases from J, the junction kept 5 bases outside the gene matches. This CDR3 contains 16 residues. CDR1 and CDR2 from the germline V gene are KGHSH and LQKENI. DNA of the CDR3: TGTGCCAGCTCACAAGGGACAGGTTATAGCAATCAGCCCCAGCATTTT. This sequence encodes CASSQGTGYSNQPQHF.

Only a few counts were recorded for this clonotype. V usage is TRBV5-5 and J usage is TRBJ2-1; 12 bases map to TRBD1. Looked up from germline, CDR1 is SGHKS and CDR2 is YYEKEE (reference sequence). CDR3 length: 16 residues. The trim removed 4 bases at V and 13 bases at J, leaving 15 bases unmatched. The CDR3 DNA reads TGTGCCAGCAGCATGGGACAGGGGGCTAGAGGTCCGCCTCAGTTCTTC. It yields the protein CASSMGQGARGPPQFF.

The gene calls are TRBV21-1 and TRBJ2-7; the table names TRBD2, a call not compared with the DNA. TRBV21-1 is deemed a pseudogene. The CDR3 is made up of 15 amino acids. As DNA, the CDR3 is TGTGCCAGCAGCATGACTAGCGGGAGGGCGGCCGAGCAGTACTTC. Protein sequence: CASSMTSGRAAEQYF.

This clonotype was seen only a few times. CDR3: CASSLVLPSEAGAPNEQFF. The CDR3 DNA reads TGTGCCAGCAGCTTAGTTCTCCCCTCGGAGGCGGGAGCCCCCAATGAGCAGTTCTTC. The chain uses TRBV11-2 and TRBJ2-1, with 7 nucleotides matching TRBD2. CDR3 length: 19 amino acids. Germline CDR1 is SGHAT and CDR2 is FQNNGV. Unmatched junction bases numbered 18, after V lost 1 base and J lost 6 bases.

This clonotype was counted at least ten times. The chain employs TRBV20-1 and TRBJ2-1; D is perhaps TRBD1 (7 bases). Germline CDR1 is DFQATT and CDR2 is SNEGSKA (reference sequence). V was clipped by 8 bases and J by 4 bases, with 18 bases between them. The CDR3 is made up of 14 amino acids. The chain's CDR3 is CSPRDSRYYNEQFF. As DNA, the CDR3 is TGCAGTCCGCGGGACAGCCGGTATTACAATGAGCAGTTCTTC.